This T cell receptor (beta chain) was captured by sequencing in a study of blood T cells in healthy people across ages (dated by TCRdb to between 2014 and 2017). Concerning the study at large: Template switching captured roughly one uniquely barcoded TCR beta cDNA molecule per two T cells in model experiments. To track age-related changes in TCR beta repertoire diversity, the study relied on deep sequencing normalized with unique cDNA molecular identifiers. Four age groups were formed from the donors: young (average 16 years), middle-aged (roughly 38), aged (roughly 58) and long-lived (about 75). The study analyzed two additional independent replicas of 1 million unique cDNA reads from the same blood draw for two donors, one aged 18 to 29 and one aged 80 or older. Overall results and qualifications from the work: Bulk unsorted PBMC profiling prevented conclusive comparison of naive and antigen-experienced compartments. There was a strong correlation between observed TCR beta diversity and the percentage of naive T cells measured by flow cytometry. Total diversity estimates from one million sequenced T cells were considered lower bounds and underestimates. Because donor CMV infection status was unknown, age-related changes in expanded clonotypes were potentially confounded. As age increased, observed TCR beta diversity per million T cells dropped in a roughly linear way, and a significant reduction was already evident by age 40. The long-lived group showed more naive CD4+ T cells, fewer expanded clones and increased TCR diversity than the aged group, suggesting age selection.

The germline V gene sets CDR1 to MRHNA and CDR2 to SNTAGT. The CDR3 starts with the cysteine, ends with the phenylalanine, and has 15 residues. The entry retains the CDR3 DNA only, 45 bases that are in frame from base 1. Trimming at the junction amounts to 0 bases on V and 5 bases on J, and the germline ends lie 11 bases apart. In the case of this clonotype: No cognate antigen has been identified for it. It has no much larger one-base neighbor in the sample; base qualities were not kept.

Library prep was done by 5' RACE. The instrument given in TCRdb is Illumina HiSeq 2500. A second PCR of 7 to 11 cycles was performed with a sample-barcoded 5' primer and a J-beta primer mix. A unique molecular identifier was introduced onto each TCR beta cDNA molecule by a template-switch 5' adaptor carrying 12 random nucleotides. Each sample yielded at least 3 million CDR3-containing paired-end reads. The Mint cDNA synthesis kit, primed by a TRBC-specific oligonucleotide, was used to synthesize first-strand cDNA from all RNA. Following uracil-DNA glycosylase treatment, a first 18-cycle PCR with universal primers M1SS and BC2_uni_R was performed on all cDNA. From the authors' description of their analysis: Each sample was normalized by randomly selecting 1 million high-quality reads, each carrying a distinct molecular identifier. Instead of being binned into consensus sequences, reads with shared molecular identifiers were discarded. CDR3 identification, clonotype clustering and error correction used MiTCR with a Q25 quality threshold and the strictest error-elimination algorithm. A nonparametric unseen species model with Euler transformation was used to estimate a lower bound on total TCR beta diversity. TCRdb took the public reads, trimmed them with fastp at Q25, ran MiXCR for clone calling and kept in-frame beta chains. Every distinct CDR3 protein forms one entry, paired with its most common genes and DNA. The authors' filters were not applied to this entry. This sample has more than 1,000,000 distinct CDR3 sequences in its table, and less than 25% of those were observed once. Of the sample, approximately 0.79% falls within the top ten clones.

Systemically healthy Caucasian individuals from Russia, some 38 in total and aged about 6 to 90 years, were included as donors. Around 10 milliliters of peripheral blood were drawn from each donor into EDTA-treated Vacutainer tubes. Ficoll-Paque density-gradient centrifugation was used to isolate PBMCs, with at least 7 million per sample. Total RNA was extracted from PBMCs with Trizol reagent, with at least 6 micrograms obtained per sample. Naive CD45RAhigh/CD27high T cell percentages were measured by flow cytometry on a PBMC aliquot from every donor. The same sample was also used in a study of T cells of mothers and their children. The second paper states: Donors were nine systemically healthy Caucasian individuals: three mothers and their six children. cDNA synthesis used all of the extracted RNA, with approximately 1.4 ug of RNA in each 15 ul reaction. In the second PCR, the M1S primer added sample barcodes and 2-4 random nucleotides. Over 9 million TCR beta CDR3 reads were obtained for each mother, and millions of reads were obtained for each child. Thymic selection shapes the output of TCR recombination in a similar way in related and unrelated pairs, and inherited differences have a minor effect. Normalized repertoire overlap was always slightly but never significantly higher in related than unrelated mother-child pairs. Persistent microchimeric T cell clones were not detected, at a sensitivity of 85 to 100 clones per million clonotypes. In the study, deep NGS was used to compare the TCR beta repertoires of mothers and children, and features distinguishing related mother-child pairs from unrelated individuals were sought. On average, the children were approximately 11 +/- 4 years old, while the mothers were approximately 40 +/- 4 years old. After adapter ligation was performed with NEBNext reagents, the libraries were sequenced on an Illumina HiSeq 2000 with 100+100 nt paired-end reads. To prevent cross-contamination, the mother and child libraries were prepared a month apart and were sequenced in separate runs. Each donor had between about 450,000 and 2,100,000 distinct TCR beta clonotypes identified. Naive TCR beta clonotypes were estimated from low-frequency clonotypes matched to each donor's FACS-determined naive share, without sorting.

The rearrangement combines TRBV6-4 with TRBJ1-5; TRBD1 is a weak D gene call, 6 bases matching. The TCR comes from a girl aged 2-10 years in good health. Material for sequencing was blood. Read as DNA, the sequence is TGTGCCAGCAGTGACTCGGCAGGGGTGGATCAGCCCCAGCATTTT. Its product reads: CASSDSAGVDQPQHF.